This T cell receptor beta chain came from a study of blood T cell repertoires in COVID-19. Study summary: PBMCs, B-cell-depleted T cells, or T cells were the source of the cDNA or gDNA that made up the material.

Participants came from under 30 US areas, aged about 18 to 95 years. Donors in Cohort 3 who had recovered were those with two negative PCRs, healthcare professional clearance, or resolution of their symptoms. V gave up 5 bases and J gave up 4 bases; unmatched junction bases: 7. This CDR3 contains 15 residues. Germline V gives CDR1 SEHNR, CDR2 FQNEAQ (reference sequence). Study processing details: Reference gene primer amplification yielded estimated nucleated cell counts. The repertoire was sequenced with immunoSEQ multiplex PCR; TCRdb's copy has only in-frame clones and lacks some. V, J and clone size were drawn from that table, and D and trimming were deduced from the DNA. The sample lists roughly 160,000 clones; roughly 87% were seen once.

This chain uses TRBV7-9 with TRBJ2-2; 7 positions match TRBD1. The sample was PBMCs or T cells enriched from blood (not recorded which). This clonotype was sampled from a man in his fifties or sixties who had recovered from COVID-19. The CDR3 nucleotides are TGTGCCAGCAGCCGAGGCAGGGGGTCCACCGGGGAGCTGTTTTTT. Translation gives CASSRGRGSTGELFF. Full variable domain (rest looked up from reference TRBV7-9 and TRBJ2-2): DTGVSQNPRHKITKRGQNVTFRCDPISEHNRLYWYRQTLGQGPEFLTYFQNEAQLEKSRLLSDRFSAERPKGSFSTLEIQRTEQGDSAMYLCASSRGRGSTGELFFGEGSRLTVL.